This TCR beta chain came from a study of cytomegalovirus exposure and HLA in healthy donors. Overall study findings and caveats: Three CMV-associated chains proved CMV antigen-specific in vitro.

The protocol was immunoSEQ multiplex PCR, while the TCRdb copy is restricted to in-frame clones and leaves out a portion. The sample yields around 250,000 clones, about 90% seen once. About this clone: The target antigen is unknown.

Germline lookup yields CDR1 SGHAT and CDR2 FQNNGV. This CDR3 is 17 amino acids long. V gave up 6 bases and J gave up 1 base; unmatched junction bases: 8. The sample consisted of PBMCs. The sequence was collected from a woman between 18 and 29 years old in good health and CMV-seronegative. The rearrangement links TRBV11-2 to TRBJ2-1; 11 bases map to TRBD2. This chain's CDR3 is CASSLNLAGGSYNEQFF. In nucleotides, the CDR3 is TGTGCCAGCAGTCTCAACCTAGCGGGGGGTTCCTACAATGAGCAGTTCTTC.